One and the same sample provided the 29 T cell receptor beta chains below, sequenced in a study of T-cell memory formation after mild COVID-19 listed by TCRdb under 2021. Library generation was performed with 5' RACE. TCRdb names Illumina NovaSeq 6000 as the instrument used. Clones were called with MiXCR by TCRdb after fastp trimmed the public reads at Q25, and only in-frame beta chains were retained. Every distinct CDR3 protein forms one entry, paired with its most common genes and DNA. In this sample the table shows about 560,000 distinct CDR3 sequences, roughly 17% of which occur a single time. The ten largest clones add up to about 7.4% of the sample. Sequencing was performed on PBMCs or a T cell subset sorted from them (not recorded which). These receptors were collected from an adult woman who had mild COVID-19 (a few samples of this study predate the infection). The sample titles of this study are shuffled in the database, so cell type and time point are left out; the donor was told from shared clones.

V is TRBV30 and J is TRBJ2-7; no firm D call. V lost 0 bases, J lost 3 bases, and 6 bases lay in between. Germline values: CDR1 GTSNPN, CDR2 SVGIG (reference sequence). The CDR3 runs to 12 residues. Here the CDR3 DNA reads TGTGCCTGGAGTGTCGCCTTCTACGAGCAGTACTTC. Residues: CAWSVAFYEQYF.

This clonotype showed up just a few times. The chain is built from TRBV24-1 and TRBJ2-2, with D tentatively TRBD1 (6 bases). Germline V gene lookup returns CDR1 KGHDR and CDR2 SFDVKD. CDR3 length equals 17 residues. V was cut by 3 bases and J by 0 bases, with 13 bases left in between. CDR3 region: CATSDQDSETNTGELFF. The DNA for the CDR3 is TGTGCCACCAGTGATCAGGACAGTGAAACGAACACCGGGGAGCTGTTTTTT.

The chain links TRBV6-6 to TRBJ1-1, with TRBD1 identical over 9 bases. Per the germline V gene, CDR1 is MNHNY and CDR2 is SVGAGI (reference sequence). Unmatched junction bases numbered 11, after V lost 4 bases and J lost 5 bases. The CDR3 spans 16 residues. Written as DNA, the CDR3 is TGTGCCAGCAGTTCTTGGGACAGGGATGGTCGGACTGAAGCTTTCTTT. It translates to CASSSWDRDGRTEAFF.

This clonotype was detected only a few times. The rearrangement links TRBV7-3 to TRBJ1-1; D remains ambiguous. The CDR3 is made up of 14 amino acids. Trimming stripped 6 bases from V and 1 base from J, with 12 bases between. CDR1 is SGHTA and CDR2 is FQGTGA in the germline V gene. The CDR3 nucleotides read TGTGCCAGCAGATTCGACGGGGAGAACACTGAAGCTTTCTTT. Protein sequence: CASRFDGENTEAFF.

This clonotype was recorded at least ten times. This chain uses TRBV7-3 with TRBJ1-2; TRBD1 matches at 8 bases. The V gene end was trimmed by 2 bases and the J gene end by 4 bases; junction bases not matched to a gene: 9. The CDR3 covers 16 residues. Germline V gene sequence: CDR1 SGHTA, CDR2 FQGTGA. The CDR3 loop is CASSLGRPGTGYGYTF. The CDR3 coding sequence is TGTGCCAGCAGCTTAGGGCGCCCCGGGACAGGCTATGGCTACACCTTC.

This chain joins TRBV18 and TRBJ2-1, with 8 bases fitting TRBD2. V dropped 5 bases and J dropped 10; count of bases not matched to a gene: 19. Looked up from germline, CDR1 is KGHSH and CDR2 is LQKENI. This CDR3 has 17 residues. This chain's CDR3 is CASSSRGSGAAPGEQFF. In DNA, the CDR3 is TGTGCCAGCTCATCCCGGGGTAGCGGGGCAGCCCCAGGCGAGCAGTTCTTC.

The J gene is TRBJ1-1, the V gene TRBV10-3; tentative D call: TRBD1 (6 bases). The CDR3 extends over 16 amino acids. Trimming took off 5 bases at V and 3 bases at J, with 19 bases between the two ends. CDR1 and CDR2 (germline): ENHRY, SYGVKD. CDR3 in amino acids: CAISQGGASSDTEAFF. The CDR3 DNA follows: TGTGCCATCAGTCAAGGGGGTGCATCCTCGGACACTGAAGCTTTCTTT.

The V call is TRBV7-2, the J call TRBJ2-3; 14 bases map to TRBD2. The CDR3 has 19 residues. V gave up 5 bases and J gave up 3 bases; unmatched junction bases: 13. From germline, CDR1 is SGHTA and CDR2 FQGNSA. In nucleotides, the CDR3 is TGTGCCAGCAGCGACCCGGGACTAGCGGGAGTAATGGGGACAGATACGCAGTATTTT. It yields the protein CASSDPGLAGVMGTDTQYF.

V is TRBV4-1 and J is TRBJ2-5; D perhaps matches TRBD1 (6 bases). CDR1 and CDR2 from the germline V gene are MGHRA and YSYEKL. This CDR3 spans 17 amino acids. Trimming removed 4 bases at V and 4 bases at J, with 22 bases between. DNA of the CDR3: TGCGCCAGCAGCCTTCAGCCAAGGGGGATGGTGGGAGAGACCCAGTACTTC. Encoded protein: CASSLQPRGMVGETQYF.

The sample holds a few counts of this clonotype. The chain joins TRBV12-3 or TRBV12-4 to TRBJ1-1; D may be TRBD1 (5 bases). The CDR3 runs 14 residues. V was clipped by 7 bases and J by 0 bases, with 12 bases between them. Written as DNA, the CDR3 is TGTGCCAGCACCTTGGGGGAGATGAACACTGAAGCTTTCTTT. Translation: CASTLGEMNTEAFF.

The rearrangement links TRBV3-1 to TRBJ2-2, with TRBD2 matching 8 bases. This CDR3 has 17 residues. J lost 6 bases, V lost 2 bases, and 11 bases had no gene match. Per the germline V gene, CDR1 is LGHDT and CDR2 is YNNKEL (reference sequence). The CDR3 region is CASSQSVIAGQSGELFF. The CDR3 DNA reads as TGTGCCAGCAGCCAAAGCGTGATAGCGGGGCAGTCCGGGGAGCTGTTTTTT.

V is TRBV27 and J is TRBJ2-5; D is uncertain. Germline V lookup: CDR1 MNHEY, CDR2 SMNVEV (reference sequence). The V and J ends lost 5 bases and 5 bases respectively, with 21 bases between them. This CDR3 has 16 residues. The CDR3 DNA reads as TGTGCCAGCAGTCCGCACAAGTGGGCATCATATGAGACCCAGTACTTC. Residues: CASSPHKWASYETQYF.

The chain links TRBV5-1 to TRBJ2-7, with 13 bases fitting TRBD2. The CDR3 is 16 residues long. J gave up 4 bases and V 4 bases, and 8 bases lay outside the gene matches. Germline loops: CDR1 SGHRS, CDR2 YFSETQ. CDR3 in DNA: TGCGCCAGCAGCAGAGGGACTAGCGGGACCTCGTACGAGCAGTACTTC. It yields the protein CASSRGTSGTSYEQYF.

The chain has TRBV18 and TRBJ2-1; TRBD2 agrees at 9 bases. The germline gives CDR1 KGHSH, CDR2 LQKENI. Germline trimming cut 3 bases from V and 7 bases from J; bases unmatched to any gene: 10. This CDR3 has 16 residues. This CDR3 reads CASSPRQLAGRNEQFF. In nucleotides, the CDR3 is TGTGCCAGCTCACCTCGTCAACTAGCGGGCCGGAATGAGCAGTTCTTC.

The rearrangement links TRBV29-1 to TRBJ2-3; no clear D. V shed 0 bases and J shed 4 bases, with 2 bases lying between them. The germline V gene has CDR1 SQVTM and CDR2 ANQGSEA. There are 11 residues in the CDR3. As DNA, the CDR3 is TGCAGCGTTGAAGATCCAGATACGCAGTATTTT. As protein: CSVEDPDTQYF.

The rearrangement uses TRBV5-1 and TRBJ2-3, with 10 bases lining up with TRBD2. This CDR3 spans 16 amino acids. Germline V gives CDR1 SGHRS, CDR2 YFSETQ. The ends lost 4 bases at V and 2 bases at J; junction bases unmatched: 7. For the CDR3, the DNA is TGCGCCAGCAGCATTGGCGGACTAGCGGCCACAGATACGCAGTATTTT. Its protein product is CASSIGGLAATDTQYF.

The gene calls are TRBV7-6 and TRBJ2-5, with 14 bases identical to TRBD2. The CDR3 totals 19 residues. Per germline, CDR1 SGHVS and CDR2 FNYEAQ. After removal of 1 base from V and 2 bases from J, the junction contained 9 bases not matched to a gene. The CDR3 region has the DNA TGTGCCAGCAGCTTAGGTCTCCCGGGGACTAGCGGGGGTCAAGAGACCCAGTACTTC. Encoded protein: CASSLGLPGTSGGQETQYF.

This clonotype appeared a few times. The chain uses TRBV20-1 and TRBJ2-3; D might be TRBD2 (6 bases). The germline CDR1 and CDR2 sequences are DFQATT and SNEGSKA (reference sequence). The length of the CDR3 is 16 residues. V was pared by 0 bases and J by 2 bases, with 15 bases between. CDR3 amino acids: CSAREGGAGLTDTQYF. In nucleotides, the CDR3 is TGCAGTGCTAGAGAGGGCGGAGCGGGCCTCACAGATACGCAGTATTTT.

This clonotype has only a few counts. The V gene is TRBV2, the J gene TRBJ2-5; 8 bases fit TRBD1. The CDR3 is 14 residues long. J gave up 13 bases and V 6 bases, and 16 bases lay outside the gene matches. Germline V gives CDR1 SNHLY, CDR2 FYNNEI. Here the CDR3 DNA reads TGTGCCAGCAGACCCGGACAGGGTCCAAGAGATATGTACTTC. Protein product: CASRPGQGPRDMYF.

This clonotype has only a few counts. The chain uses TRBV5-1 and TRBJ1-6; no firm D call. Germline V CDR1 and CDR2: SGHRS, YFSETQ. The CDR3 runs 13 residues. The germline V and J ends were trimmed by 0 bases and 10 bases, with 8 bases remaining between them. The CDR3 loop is CASSLGARSPLHF. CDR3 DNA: TGCGCCAGCAGCTTGGGGGCGCGGTCACCCCTCCACTTT.

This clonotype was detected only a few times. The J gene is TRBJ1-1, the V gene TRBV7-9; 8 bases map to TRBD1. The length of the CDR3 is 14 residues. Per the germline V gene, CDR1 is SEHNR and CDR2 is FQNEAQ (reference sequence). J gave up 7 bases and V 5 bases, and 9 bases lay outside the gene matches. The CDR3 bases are TGTGCCAGCAGCCCGGACAGGGACCGGATTGAAGCTTTCTTT. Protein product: CASSPDRDRIEAFF.

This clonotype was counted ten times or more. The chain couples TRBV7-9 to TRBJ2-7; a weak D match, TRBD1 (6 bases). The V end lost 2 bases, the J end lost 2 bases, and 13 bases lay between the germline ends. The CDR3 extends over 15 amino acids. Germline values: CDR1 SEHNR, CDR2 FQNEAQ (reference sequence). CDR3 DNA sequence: TGTGCCAGCAGCTTAAGCAGGGGCCAAGCCTACGAGCAGTACTTC. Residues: CASSLSRGQAYEQYF.

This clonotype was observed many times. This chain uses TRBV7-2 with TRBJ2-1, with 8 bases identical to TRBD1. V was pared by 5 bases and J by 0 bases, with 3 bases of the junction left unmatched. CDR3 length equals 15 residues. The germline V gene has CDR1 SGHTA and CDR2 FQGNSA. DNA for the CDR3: TGTGCCAGCAGCCGGGACAGGAGCTCCTACAATGAGCAGTTCTTC. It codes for CASSRDRSSYNEQFF.

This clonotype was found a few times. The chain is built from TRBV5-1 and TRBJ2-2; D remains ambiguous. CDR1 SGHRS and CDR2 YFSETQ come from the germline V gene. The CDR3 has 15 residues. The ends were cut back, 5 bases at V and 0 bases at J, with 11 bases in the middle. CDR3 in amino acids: CASRGTAPNTGELFF. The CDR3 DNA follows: TGCGCCAGCAGGGGTACAGCCCCGAACACCGGGGAGCTGTTTTTT.

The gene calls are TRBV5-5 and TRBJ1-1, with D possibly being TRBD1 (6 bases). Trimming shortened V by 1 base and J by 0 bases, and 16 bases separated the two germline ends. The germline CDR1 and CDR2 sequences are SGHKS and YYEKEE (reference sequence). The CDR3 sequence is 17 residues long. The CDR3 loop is CASSLSGRGVMNTEAFF. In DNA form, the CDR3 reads TGTGCCAGCAGCTTGAGCGGCAGGGGCGTCATGAACACTGAAGCTTTCTTT.

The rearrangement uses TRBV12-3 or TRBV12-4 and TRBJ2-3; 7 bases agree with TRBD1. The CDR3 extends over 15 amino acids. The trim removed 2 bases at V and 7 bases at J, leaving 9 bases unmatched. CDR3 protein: CASSLSTGALNTQYF. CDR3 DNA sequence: TGTGCCAGCAGTTTAAGCACAGGGGCACTGAATACGCAGTATTTT.

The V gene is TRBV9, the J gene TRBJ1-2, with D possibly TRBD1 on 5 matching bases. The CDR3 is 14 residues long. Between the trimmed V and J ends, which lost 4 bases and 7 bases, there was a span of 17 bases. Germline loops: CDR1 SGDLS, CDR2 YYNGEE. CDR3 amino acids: CASSTPPTVSGYTF. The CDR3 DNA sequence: TGTGCCAGCAGCACTCCTCCGACAGTTTCTGGCTACACCTTC.

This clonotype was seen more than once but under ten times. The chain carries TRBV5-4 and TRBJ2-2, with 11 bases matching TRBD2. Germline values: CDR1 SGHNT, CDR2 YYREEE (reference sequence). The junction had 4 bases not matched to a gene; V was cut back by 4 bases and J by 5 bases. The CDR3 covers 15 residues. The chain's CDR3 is CASSISGGATGELFF. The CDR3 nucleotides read TGTGCCAGCAGCATTAGCGGGGGGGCAACCGGGGAGCTGTTTTTT.

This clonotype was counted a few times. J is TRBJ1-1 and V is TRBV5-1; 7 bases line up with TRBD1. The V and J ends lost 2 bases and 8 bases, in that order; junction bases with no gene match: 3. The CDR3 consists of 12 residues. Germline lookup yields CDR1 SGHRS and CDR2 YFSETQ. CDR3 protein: CASSLQGREAFF. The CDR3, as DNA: TGCGCCAGCAGCTTACAGGGGAGGGAAGCTTTCTTT.